Below are 20 T cell receptor beta chains sequenced from a single sample in a study of blood T cell repertoires in COVID-19. The table came from immunoSEQ multiplex PCR; TCRdb's copy has only in-frame clones and leaves some out. The repertoire holds 250,000 to 350,000 clones, around 90% seen once, with about 2.2% in the top ten. The specimen was peripheral blood. These receptors were taken from a woman aged 45-65 years who had recovered from COVID-19.

This chain joins TRBV3-1 (or the pseudogene TRBV3-2) and TRBJ2-5; D may be TRBD2 (6 bases). The V end was cut by 6 bases, the J end by 4 bases, with 12 bases between. This CDR3 region has 13 residues. CDR1 is LGHDT, CDR2 YNNKEL, per germline (reference sequence). The CDR3 DNA reads TGTGCCAGCAGGAGGCTAGCGCGAGAGACCCAGTACTTC. Translating it yields CASRRLARETQYF.

The chain couples TRBV4-3 to TRBJ1-2, with D perhaps TRBD1 (6 bases). Per germline, CDR1 LGHNA and CDR2 YSLEER. Trimming cost V 0 bases and J 8 bases, with 19 bases left between them. The CDR3 length is 16 residues. The CDR3 protein is CASSQDTGRGSFGYTF. The CDR3 nucleotides are TGCGCCAGCAGCCAAGATACGGGCAGGGGTTCCTTCGGCTACACCTTC.

The rearrangement uses TRBV6-2 or TRBV6-3 and TRBJ2-5; 9 bases are a match to TRBD2. Germline CDR1 is MNHEY and CDR2 is SVGEGT. The ends lost 4 bases at V and 4 bases at J; junction bases unmatched: 7. The CDR3 is 15 amino acids. This CDR3 is CASSSQTSGVETQYF. The CDR3 DNA is TGTGCCAGCAGTTCCCAGACTAGCGGCGTAGAGACCCAGTACTTC.

The chain combines TRBV21-1 with TRBJ1-4; the listed D gene, TRBD1, was not tested against the DNA. TRBV21-1 is a pseudogene segment. CDR3 length: 20 amino acids. CDR3 bases: TGTGCCATCCACCTGCCGCGTCACGGTTTCACAGTTGCAACTAATGAAAAACTGTTTTTT. This translates into CAIHLPRHGFTVATNEKLFF.

In the case of this clone: Other DNA sequences in this sample translate to the same CDR3. The gene calls are TRBV3-1 (or the pseudogene TRBV3-2) and TRBJ1-2; TRBD1 is a possible D gene (6 bases). The germline gives CDR1 LGHDT, CDR2 YNNKEL (reference sequence). The CDR3 spans 13 residues. The V end was cut by 4 bases, the J end by 2 bases, with 8 bases between. CDR3 amino acids: CASSPTGNYGYTF. The CDR3 nucleotides read TGTGCCAGCAGCCCAACAGGGAACTATGGCTACACCTTC.

CDR3 loop: CASSLGGPYQPQHF. The CDR3 DNA is TGTGCCAGCAGCTTGGGGGGGCCCTATCAGCCCCAGCATTTT. This chain links TRBV5-6 with TRBJ1-5; TRBD1 is a possible D gene (6 bases). This CDR3 has 14 amino acids. Germline V gene sequence: CDR1 SGHDT, CDR2 YYEEEE. V lost 0 bases to trimming and J lost 5 bases, with 9 bases between them.

The chain links TRBV19 to TRBJ2-7; the match to TRBD2 covers 7 bases. The CDR3 is 16 residues long. V lost 1 base and J lost 3; bases outside the gene matches: 9. Germline CDR1 LNHDA, CDR2 SQIVND (reference sequence). The CDR3 DNA sequence: TGTGCCAGTAGTATAGTCGGGGGTCTAGCGGACTACGAGCAGTACTTC. Protein product: CASSIVGGLADYEQYF.

The chain is built from TRBV28 and TRBJ2-3, with 8 bases matching TRBD1. V lost 7 bases and J lost 2; bases outside the gene matches: 8. The CDR3 runs 15 residues. CDR1 and CDR2 (germline): MDHEN, SYDVKM. In DNA form, the CDR3 reads TGTGCCAGCACGGACAGGGCCCCAATCACAGATACGCAGTATTTT. Translation: CASTDRAPITDTQYF. The full variable domain, in which reference TRBV28 and TRBJ2-3 provide the parts outside the CDR3, is DVKVTQSSRYLVKRTGEKVFLECVQDMDHENMFWYRQDPGLGLRLIYFSYDVKMKEKGDIPEGYSVSREKKERFSLILESASTNQTSMYLCASTDRAPITDTQYFGPGTRLTVL.

This sequence joins TRBV7-2 and TRBJ2-7; D is ambiguous. The CDR3 is 14 residues long. The germline V gene has CDR1 SGHTA and CDR2 FQGNSA. Trimming took 5 bases from V and 4 from J, leaving 15 bases between them. In nucleotides, the CDR3 is TGTGCCAGCAGCCCTTCCGTCAGGCTATACGAGCAGTACTTC. This translates into CASSPSVRLYEQYF.

This clone was recorded only once. This chain uses TRBV10-3 with TRBJ1-1, with TRBD1 matching over 10 bases. The CDR3 has 14 residues. J lost 3 bases, V lost 5 bases, and 3 bases had no gene match. Looked up from germline, CDR1 is ENHRY and CDR2 is SYGVKD. CDR3 protein: CAISLGQGDTEAFF. As DNA, the CDR3 is TGTGCCATCAGTCTTGGACAGGGGGACACTGAAGCTTTCTTT.

CDR3: CASSSVRLGAFF. In DNA, the CDR3 is TGCGCCAGCAGTTCGGTGCGCCTAGGAGCTTTCTTT. The chain uses TRBV10-2 and TRBJ1-1; D ambiguous. CDR3 length equals 12 residues. Trimming took 5 bases from V and 10 from J, leaving 14 bases between them. CDR1 and CDR2 (germline): WSHSY, SAAADI.

The chain uses TRBV5-4 and TRBJ1-5, with D maybe TRBD1 (5 bases). V lost 2 bases to trimming and J lost 0 bases, with 9 bases between them. Looked up from germline, CDR1 is SGHNT and CDR2 is YYREEE (reference sequence). There are 15 residues in the CDR3. The CDR3 bases are TGTGCCAGCAGCTTCGGGGGGAATAGCAATCAGCCCCAGCATTTT. As protein: CASSFGGNSNQPQHF.

The chain combines TRBV19 with TRBJ1-2, with TRBD1 as a possible D gene (6 bases). Per germline, CDR1 LNHDA and CDR2 SQIVND (reference sequence). The CDR3 has 14 amino acids. V lost 4 bases and J 0 bases, leaving 9 bases between the germline ends. CDR3 coding DNA: TGTGCCAGTAGTACCCGGACAGCTAACTATGGCTACACCTTC. Translated, it gives CASSTRTANYGYTF.

The CDR3 DNA reads as TGTGCCAGCAGTTACGACGGGAGCAACACTGAAGCTTTCTTT. As protein: CASSYDGSNTEAFF. The V and J genes are TRBV6-2 or TRBV6-3 and TRBJ1-1; no definite D call. The CDR3 runs 14 residues. Germline V gene data show CDR1 as MNHEY and CDR2 as SVGEGT. The V gene lost 2 bases and the J gene lost 2 bases, with 9 bases spanning the gap.

The rearrangement joins TRBV11-2 to TRBJ2-1; no clear D gene. Germline loops: CDR1 SGHAT, CDR2 FQNNGV. V lost 0 bases and J lost 5, with 5 bases in between. The CDR3 is made up of 13 amino acids. In DNA form, the CDR3 reads TGTGCCAGCAGCTTAGAACGGGACAATGAGCAGTTCTTC. Amino acid sequence: CASSLERDNEQFF.

This chain joins TRBV20-1 and TRBJ1-2; no definite D call. V lost 8 bases, J lost 7 bases, and 11 bases lay in between. Germline values: CDR1 DFQATT, CDR2 SNEGSKA (reference sequence). This CDR3 contains 10 residues. CDR3 loop: CSPPGSGYTF. The CDR3, as DNA: TGCAGTCCCCCGGGGAGTGGCTACACCTTC.

Points on this clone: This sample includes further DNA sequences coding for the same CDR3. The chain recombines TRBV10-3 with TRBJ1-5, with 9 positions matching TRBD1. This CDR3 is 13 amino acids long. Looked up from germline, CDR1 is ENHRY and CDR2 is SYGVKD. J lost 7 bases, V lost 4 bases, and 2 bases had no gene match. The CDR3 DNA is TGTGCCATCAGTGGGGACAGGGACCAGCCCCAGCATTTT. Its translation: CAISGDRDQPQHF.

The chain has TRBV3-1 (or the pseudogene TRBV3-2) and TRBJ2-1; TRBD2 might be the D (5 bases). Trimming took off 4 bases at V and 7 bases at J, with 14 bases between the two ends. Germline CDR1 LGHDT, CDR2 YNNKEL (reference sequence). The CDR3 extends over 14 amino acids. The CDR3 reads CASSPGLRENEQFF. The CDR3 DNA follows: TGTGCCAGCAGCCCAGGACTGAGAGAGAATGAGCAGTTCTTC.

The chain joins TRBV30 to TRBJ2-3, with 8 bases lining up with TRBD2. Trimming removed 0 bases from V and 0 bases from J; junction bases left unmatched: 5. The germline gives CDR1 GTSNPN, CDR2 SVGIG (reference sequence). This CDR3 spans 16 amino acids. The CDR3 is CAWSVSGGLSTDTQYF. CDR3 DNA sequence: TGTGCCTGGAGTGTAAGCGGGGGCCTTAGCACAGATACGCAGTATTTT.

This chain links TRBV7-2 with TRBJ2-1, with unresolved D. Between the trimmed V and J ends, which lost 2 bases and 4 bases, there was a span of 6 bases. The CDR3 totals 13 residues. In germline, CDR1 is SGHTA, CDR2 FQGNSA. The CDR3: CASSLWPYNEQFF. As DNA, the CDR3 is TGTGCCAGCAGCTTATGGCCATACAATGAGCAGTTCTTC.